Here is one TCR beta chain with its context. The germline gives CDR1 SGHDT, CDR2 YYEEEE. With 4 bases clipped from V and 7 bases from J, the junction kept 5 bases outside the gene matches. The CDR3 runs 12 residues. This entry is derived from a study of control samples from healthy donors and cancer patients. Repertoires were generated with immunoSEQ multiplex PCR, while TCRdb's copy carries only in-frame clones and drops some. The sample includes 150,000 or so clones, over 85% of them seen just once. The material sequenced was blood. This chain joins TRBV5-6 and TRBJ2-7; 7 positions match TRBD2. This TCR derives from a man in his late teens or twenties in good health. The CDR3 DNA reads as TGTGCCAGCAGCCCCTGGGGGGGGGAGCAGTACTTC. It codes for CASSPWGGEQYF.